This TCR beta chain was sequenced during a study of blood T cell repertoires in COVID-19. About the research overall: The United States, Italy and Spain were the sources of the acute and convalescent COVID-19 samples. PBMCs, B-cell-depleted T cells, or T cells provided the cDNA or gDNA that made up the material.

Germline assignment: CDR1 SGHTA and CDR2 FQGNSA. The CDR3 loop spans 16 amino acids. Trimming cost V 1 base and J 2 bases, with 12 bases left between them. In the original workflow: Reference gene primer amplification gave estimated nucleated cell counts. The protocol was immunoSEQ multiplex PCR, while the TCRdb copy is restricted to in-frame clones and leaves out a portion. D and trimming were read from the DNA, whereas the V and J calls and clone size are those reported in that table. The table lists a few hundred thousand clones, approximately 88% of them singletons. The rearrangement joins TRBV7-2 to TRBJ2-1, with D perhaps TRBD2 (6 bases). Sequencing input: peripheral blood. The receptor's source is a woman aged 35 to 49 who had recovered from COVID-19. The CDR3 here is CASSLVRDWPYNEQFF. CDR3 sequence (DNA): TGTGCCAGCAGCTTAGTCAGGGACTGGCCCTACAATGAGCAGTTCTTC.